This T cell receptor (beta chain) was sequenced during a study of response to subunit inactivated influenza vaccine. This CDR3 region has 15 residues. Germline assignment: CDR1 SGHTA and CDR2 FQGNSA. Trimming took 5 bases from V and 4 from J; bases not matched to a gene: 3. Each CDR3 protein gets one entry after TCRdb re-called the RT-PCR reads with MiXCR. The sample contains around 180,000 distinct CDR3 sequences, about 10% of which appear only once. This clonotype has only a few counts. This TCR was recovered from a man over 45 who received an inactivated influenza vaccine. The chain carries TRBV7-2 and TRBJ2-2, with TRBD2 matching 11 bases. The input for sequencing was non-naive T cells sorted from PBMCs, taken on the day of vaccination. The chain's CDR3 is CASSDLAGGTGELFF. For the CDR3, the DNA is TGTGCCAGCAGCGATCTAGCGGGGGGCACCGGGGAGCTGTTTTTT. Based on the CDR3 plus reference TRBV7-2 and TRBJ2-2, the full variable domain is GAGVSQSPSNKVTEKGKDVELRCDPISGHTALYWYRQSLGQGLEFLIYFQGNSAPDKSGLPSDRFSAERTGGSVSTLTIQRTQQEDSAVYLCASSDLAGGTGELFFGEGSRLTVL.